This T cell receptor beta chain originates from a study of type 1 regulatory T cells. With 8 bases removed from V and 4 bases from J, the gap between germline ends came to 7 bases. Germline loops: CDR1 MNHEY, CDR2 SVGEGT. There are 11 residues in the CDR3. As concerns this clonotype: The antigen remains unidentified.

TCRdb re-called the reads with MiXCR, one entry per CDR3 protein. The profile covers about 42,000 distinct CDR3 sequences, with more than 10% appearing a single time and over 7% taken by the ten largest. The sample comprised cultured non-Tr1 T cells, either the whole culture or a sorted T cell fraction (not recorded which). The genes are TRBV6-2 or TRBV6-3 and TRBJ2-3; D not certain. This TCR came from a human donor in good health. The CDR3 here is CASANSDTQYF. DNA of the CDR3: TGTGCCAGCGCGAATTCAGATACGCAGTATTTT.